These 8 T cell receptor beta chains originate from one sample sequenced in a study of T cell clones after liver transplantation. Sequenced by immunoSEQ multiplex PCR; TCRdb stores in-frame clones only, minus some. This table holds about 80,000 clones, around four fifths found once. The input for sequencing was CD4+ T cells from blood, taken roughly 3.5 years after liver transplant. These TCRs come from a human patient who received a liver transplant. Some T cells may be the graft donor's.

The genes are TRBV6-5 and TRBJ2-3; no firm D call. CDR1 is MNHEY and CDR2 is SVGAGI in the germline V gene. Trimming took off 2 bases at V and 10 bases at J, with 13 bases between the two ends. The CDR3 length is 13 residues. In nucleotides, the CDR3 is TGTGCCAGCAGTTACGACACCCAGTCTTCGCAGTATTTT. Translation: CASSYDTQSSQYF.

This chain joins TRBV28 and TRBJ2-1; TRBD2 is a possible D gene (5 bases). The V gene lost 4 bases and the J gene lost 2 bases, with 9 bases spanning the gap. CDR1 is MDHEN, CDR2 SYDVKM, per germline. The CDR3 is 14 residues long. This chain's CDR3 is CASSYSEPYNEQFF. CDR3 nucleotide sequence: TGTGCCAGCAGTTATAGCGAGCCCTACAATGAGCAGTTCTTC.

The rearrangement joins TRBV28 to TRBJ2-5; 10 bases fit TRBD1. CDR1 MDHEN and CDR2 SYDVKM come from the germline V gene. J lost 5 bases, V lost 4 bases, and 4 bases had no gene match. The CDR3 is 14 residues long. The CDR3 spells CASSYGTGVETQYF. The CDR3 region has the DNA TGTGCCAGCAGTTACGGGACAGGGGTGGAGACCCAGTACTTC. The full variable domain, completed using reference TRBV28 and TRBJ2-5, is DVKVTQSSRYLVKRTGEKVFLECVQDMDHENMFWYRQDPGLGLRLIYFSYDVKMKEKGDIPEGYSVSREKKERFSLILESASTNQTSMYLCASSYGTGVETQYFGPGTRLLVL.

The sample holds a few counts of this clone. V usage is TRBV18 and J usage is TRBJ2-1, with 7 bases lining up with TRBD2. The CDR3 is 15 residues long. After removal of 2 bases from V and 6 bases from J, the junction contained 7 bases not matched to a gene. The V gene's germline CDR1 is KGHSH and CDR2 LQKENI. Here the CDR3 reads CASSPGLDISNEQFF. The CDR3 region has the DNA TGTGCCAGCTCACCAGGACTAGATATCTCCAATGAGCAGTTCTTC.

The chain links TRBV11-2 to TRBJ2-1; D uncertain. Germline V lookup: CDR1 SGHAT, CDR2 FQNNGV. V shed 2 bases and J shed 8 bases, with 16 bases lying between them. The CDR3 has 15 residues. DNA for the CDR3: TGTGCCAGCAGCTTATACGACGGCCGGGTCGATGAGCAGTTCTTC. This translates into CASSLYDGRVDEQFF.

The chain couples TRBV7-9 to TRBJ2-5, with D perhaps TRBD1 or TRBD2 (7 bases each). Germline CDR1 SEHNR, CDR2 FQNEAQ (reference sequence). The CDR3 covers 14 residues. The germline V and J ends were trimmed by 5 bases and 5 bases, with 15 bases remaining between them. The CDR3 DNA reads as TGTGCCAGCAGCCACAGGGGAGGGACGGAGACCCAGTACTTC. Translated: CASSHRGGTETQYF.

This chain joins TRBV27 and TRBJ2-7; no clear D gene. V was pared by 3 bases and J by 5 bases, with 11 bases between. The CDR3 spans 13 residues. Looked up from germline, CDR1 is MNHEY and CDR2 is SMNVEV (reference sequence). The CDR3 sequence is CASSLKVEDEQYF. The CDR3 region has the DNA TGTGCCAGCAGTTTGAAGGTTGAGGACGAGCAGTACTTC.

The J gene is TRBJ2-1, the V gene TRBV11-2, with a weak D call TRBD2 (5 bases). The V gene lost 5 bases and the J gene lost 5 bases, with 16 bases spanning the gap. The length of the CDR3 is 15 residues. The germline CDR1 and CDR2 sequences are SGHAT and FQNNGV. DNA for the CDR3: TGTGCCAGCAGCGACTACCCCAGCGGACACAATGAGCAGTTCTTC. Translated, it gives CASSDYPSGHNEQFF.